The 22 T cell receptor beta chains below come from one sample, sequenced in a study of blood T cell repertoires in COVID-19. The assay was immunoSEQ multiplex PCR, and TCRdb's table has in-frame clones only and misses some. The table lists some 370,000 clones, more than 70% of them singletons. Sequenced input: peripheral blood. These TCRs come from a man aged 40-55 years with acute or convalescent COVID-19.

The V call is TRBV18, the J call TRBJ1-3; 8 bases are a match to TRBD1. This CDR3 has 15 amino acids. With 0 bases clipped from V and 4 bases from J, the junction kept 2 bases outside the gene matches. CDR1 and CDR2 (germline): KGHSH, LQKENI. The CDR3 DNA sequence: TGTGCCAGCTCACCACCGGACAGGGCCGGAAACACCATATATTTT. It encodes CASSPPDRAGNTIYF.

This sequence joins TRBV7-9 and TRBJ2-3, with 8 bases that match TRBD2. Germline loops: CDR1 SEHNR, CDR2 FQNEAQ (reference sequence). Losses at the gene ends were 5 bases for V and 2 bases for J; bases not matched to a gene: 18. CDR3 length: 19 residues. The CDR3 protein is CASSPRGGPPGKYTDTQYF. In DNA form, the CDR3 reads TGTGCCAGCAGCCCCCGGGGGGGGCCACCGGGGAAATACACAGATACGCAGTATTTT.

The DNA for the CDR3 is TGTGCCAGCACCAGGGGGCGCTCTGGCTACACCTTC. Amino acids: CASTRGRSGYTF. V gene TRBV28 combines with J gene TRBJ1-2; 8 positions agree with TRBD1. The CDR3 is made up of 12 amino acids. V lost 7 bases, J lost 7 bases, and 5 bases stayed unmatched. The germline CDR1 and CDR2 sequences are MDHEN and SYDVKM.

This clone was counted a single time. The chain links TRBV9 to TRBJ1-4, with 7 bases that match TRBD1. The germline gives CDR1 SGDLS, CDR2 YYNGEE. V dropped 4 bases and J dropped 0; count of bases not matched to a gene: 3. This CDR3 is 15 amino acids long. The CDR3 region has the DNA TGTGCCAGCAGCTTGGGACAGACAACTAATGAAAAACTGTTTTTT. Protein sequence: CASSLGQTTNEKLFF.

The rearrangement links TRBV19 to TRBJ2-7; TRBD2 matches 8 bases. The CDR3 is made up of 16 amino acids. The germline V gene encodes CDR1 LNHDA and CDR2 SQIVND (reference sequence). V dropped 6 bases and J dropped 6; count of bases not matched to a gene: 16. In DNA form, the CDR3 reads TGTGCCAGTAGAAGTGGGTCGGCGGGGGGTAGAAGCGAGCAGTACTTC. This codes for CASRSGSAGGRSEQYF.

The V and J genes are TRBV6-5 and TRBJ1-1; D possibly corresponds to TRBD1 (6 bases). Germline values: CDR1 MNHEY, CDR2 SVGAGI. There are 16 residues in the CDR3. The V end lost 2 bases, the J end lost 5 bases, and 18 bases lay between the germline ends. The CDR3 is CASSYAPSRRGTEAFF. The CDR3 bases are TGTGCCAGCAGTTACGCCCCCTCAAGAAGGGGGACTGAAGCTTTCTTT.

This clone was detected once. The chain joins TRBV7-6 to TRBJ1-1; D is unresolved. V was shortened by 1 base and J by 1 base, with 10 bases between the two germline ends. The germline gives CDR1 SGHVS, CDR2 FNYEAQ. The length of the CDR3 is 15 residues. CDR3 loop: CASSLGRLANTEAFF. CDR3 DNA sequence: TGTGCCAGCAGCTTAGGGAGGTTGGCGAACACTGAAGCTTTCTTT. Using reference TRBV7-6 and TRBJ1-1 for the parts outside the CDR3, the full variable domain is GAGVSQSPRYKVTKRGQDVALRCDPISGHVSLYWYRQALGQGPEFLTYFNYEAQQDKSGLPNDRFSAERPEGSISTLTIQRTEQRDSAMYRCASSLGRLANTEAFFGQGTRLTVV.

V is TRBV19 and J is TRBJ2-1, with D possibly matching TRBD2 (5 bases). The CDR3 has 15 amino acids. In germline, CDR1 is LNHDA, CDR2 SQIVND (reference sequence). V lost 3 bases, J lost 2 bases, and 11 bases lay in between. The CDR3 loop is CASSMERRTYNEQFF. CDR3 in DNA: TGTGCCAGTAGTATGGAGCGGAGGACCTACAATGAGCAGTTCTTC.

This sequence joins TRBV5-4 and TRBJ1-2; D perhaps matches TRBD1 (5 bases). The CDR3 runs to 13 residues. Germline V gives CDR1 SGHNT, CDR2 YYREEE (reference sequence). V lost 4 bases, J lost 2 bases, and 9 bases lay in between. Here the CDR3 reads CASSPSGNYGYTF. The CDR3 DNA reads as TGTGCCAGCAGCCCCTCAGGGAACTATGGCTACACCTTC.

V and J are TRBV27 and TRBJ2-1; TRBD1 matches 9 bases. Germline lookup yields CDR1 MNHEY and CDR2 SMNVEV (reference sequence). V trimming: 4 bases; J trimming: 8 bases; junction bases outside the gene matches: 9. The CDR3 runs 15 residues. As DNA, the CDR3 is TGTGCCAGCAGTTCTCCGGGACAGGGAGACTATGAGCAGTTCTTC. Protein product: CASSSPGQGDYEQFF.

The chain carries TRBV27 and TRBJ2-3; 12 nucleotides align to TRBD2. The germline gives CDR1 MNHEY, CDR2 SMNVEV (reference sequence). After removal of 4 bases from V and 2 bases from J, the junction contained 13 bases not matched to a gene. The CDR3 is 19 amino acids. CDR3 sequence: CASSSTRIRTSGATDTQYF. The CDR3 bases are TGTGCCAGCAGTTCAACCCGAATTAGGACTAGCGGGGCCACAGATACGCAGTATTTT.

V gene TRBV9 combines with J gene TRBJ1-1, with a possible D match to TRBD1 (5 bases). The CDR3 extends over 13 amino acids. V lost 1 base, J lost 4 bases, and 8 bases lay in between. The germline gives CDR1 SGDLS, CDR2 YYNGEE. The CDR3 DNA sequence: TGTGCCAGCAGCGTATCAGGGTTCACTGAAGCTTTCTTT. Amino acid sequence: CASSVSGFTEAFF.

The V gene is TRBV3-1 (or the pseudogene TRBV3-2), the J gene TRBJ1-2; D is unresolved. Per the germline V gene, CDR1 is LGHDT and CDR2 is YNNKEL (reference sequence). The CDR3 sequence is 15 residues long. V lost 5 bases and J 4 bases, leaving 17 bases between the germline ends. The CDR3 sequence is CASSEYPAIGYGYTF. The DNA of the CDR3 is TGTGCCAGCAGCGAGTATCCCGCTATTGGCTATGGCTACACCTTC.

The chain carries TRBV28 and TRBJ1-2, with TRBD1 matching 12 bases. There are 17 residues in the CDR3. With V trimmed by 5 bases and J by 7 bases, 14 bases remained unmatched. CDR1 MDHEN and CDR2 SYDVKM come from the germline V gene. The CDR3 DNA reads as TGTGCCAGCAGTACGCCCCCGGGACAGGGGGCTCGCGGTGGCTACACCTTC. Its protein product is CASSTPPGQGARGGYTF.

Many counts were recorded for this clone. Other DNA sequences in this sample translate to the same CDR3. The chain has TRBV9 and TRBJ2-5; 9 bases are a match to TRBD2. Germline assignment: CDR1 SGDLS and CDR2 YYNGEE. The CDR3 runs 15 residues. V lost 2 bases and J lost 4; bases outside the gene matches: 6. CDR3 sequence (DNA): TGTGCCAGCAGCGTGGATAGCGGGAGAGGAGAGACCCAGTACTTC. Translated: CASSVDSGRGETQYF. Looking up the rest from reference TRBV9 and TRBJ2-5 gives the full variable domain: DSGVTQTPKHLITATGQRVTLRCSPRSGDLSVYWYQQSLDQGLQFLIQYYNGEERAKGNILERFSAQQFPDLHSELNLSSLELGDSALYFCASSVDSGRGETQYFGPGTRLLVL.

The rearrangement uses TRBV7-9 and TRBJ1-6; D unclear. Germline assignment: CDR1 SEHNR and CDR2 FQNEAQ (reference sequence). The CDR3 is made up of 14 amino acids. V lost 1 base and J 9 bases, leaving 10 bases between the germline ends. The CDR3 sequence is CASSLDSISSPLHF. In DNA form, the CDR3 reads TGTGCCAGCAGCTTAGACAGCATAAGTTCACCCCTCCACTTT.

The rearrangement joins TRBV18 to TRBJ1-2; unclear D gene. The length of the CDR3 is 14 residues. Looked up from germline, CDR1 is KGHSH and CDR2 is LQKENI. The V and J ends lost 3 bases and 3 bases respectively, with 11 bases between them. CDR3 amino acids: CASSPDTQDYGYTF. CDR3 coding DNA: TGTGCCAGCTCACCTGATACCCAGGACTATGGCTACACCTTC.

The chain is built from TRBV28 and TRBJ1-3; 9 nucleotides align to TRBD1. CDR1 MDHEN and CDR2 SYDVKM come from the germline V gene. The CDR3 length is 15 residues. V shed 2 bases, J shed 8 bases, and the junction held 7 bases outside the gene matches. The CDR3 nucleotides read TGTGCCAGCAGTTTAACAGGGGGCGCCGCGTACACCATATATTTT. Translated: CASSLTGGAAYTIYF.

J is TRBJ2-5 and V is TRBV24-1; TRBD2 agrees at 16 bases. The CDR3 runs 21 residues. CDR1 is KGHDR, CDR2 SFDVKD, per germline. V lost 7 bases and J lost 5; bases outside the gene matches: 21. This CDR3 is CATRIPGLAGGRRVCWETQYF. The CDR3 DNA follows: TGTGCCACCAGGATACCGGGACTAGCGGGAGGGAGGCGGGTATGCTGGGAGACCCAGTACTTC.

This chain connects TRBV7-9 to TRBJ2-2; D uncertain. CDR3 size: 15 residues. V lost 5 bases and J lost 0, with 10 bases in between. Germline assignment: CDR1 SEHNR and CDR2 FQNEAQ (reference sequence). The CDR3 sequence is CASSPLLPNTGELFF. CDR3 coding DNA: TGTGCCAGCAGCCCCTTACTCCCGAACACCGGGGAGCTGTTTTTT.

This sequence joins TRBV6-1 and TRBJ2-3, with 11 positions matching TRBD2. V trimming: 4 bases; J trimming: 2 bases; junction bases outside the gene matches: 8. In germline, CDR1 is MNHNS, CDR2 SASEGT. The CDR3 loop spans 17 amino acids. CDR3 sequence: CASSAQGGLAVTDTQYF. DNA for the CDR3: TGTGCCAGCAGTGCTCAGGGGGGACTAGCGGTCACAGATACGCAGTATTTT.

A word on this clone: The same CDR3 arises from other DNA sequences in this sample as well. V usage is TRBV28 and J usage is TRBJ1-1, with TRBD1 matching 8 bases. V was pared by 7 bases and J by 0 bases, with 4 bases of the junction left unmatched. Germline CDR1 reads MDHEN; CDR2 reads SYDVKM. CDR3 length: 14 residues. The CDR3 nucleotides read TGTGCCAGCACCCTGGGACAGGTGAACACTGAAGCTTTCTTT. Translation: CASTLGQVNTEAFF.